Described below is a single TCR beta chain sequence and its context. This clone was seen more than once but under ten times. The antigen it recognizes is unknown. No base-level quality is on record; no much larger clone is a single base apart. The High Capacity cDNA Reverse Transcription Kit was used to reverse transcribe all of the isolated RNA, meaning that expressed TCRB transcripts were what got sequenced. Deep immunoSEQ sequencing was applied to naive, central memory and regulatory T cell samples, giving an average of roughly 3.6 million total reads per sample. After sorted cells were lysed in RLT buffer, RNA was extracted with DNase-treated RNeasy Micro or Mini kits, with the choice depending on cell number. Each cell subset was processed separately to prevent cross-contamination, with patient and healthy donor samples processed together. The immunoSEQ multiplex PCR was used to amplify TCRB sequences from cDNA, yielding 87-bp fragments that span the CDR3 region. Sequencing of the amplicons was performed on the Illumina HiSeq platform. Processing in the source paper ran as follows. PCR bias was corrected computationally using synthetic template baselines, and reads within Hamming distance 2 were collapsed, with unmergeable singletons discarded. By aligning reads against IMGT, V, D and J genes, CDR3 length, and insertions or deletions at six rearrangement sites were assigned. Within each subset, clonotype counts were normalized to the number of sorted cells before true diversity and Gini coefficients were calculated with the tcR R package. Repertoire sharing was quantified using the overlap coefficient calculated on TCRB nucleotide sequences. As a proxy for the pre-selection repertoire, out-of-frame TCRB sequences from naive cells were analyzed. The table comes from immuneACCESS by way of TCRdb, which keeps in-frame sequences with V and J called. Part of the clones is missing from these tables; in studies checked, under half for an unresolved V gene and the rest for unknown reasons. Clonal size and the V and J genes are those of that table, whereas D and trimming came from the DNA. This sample holds 360,000 or so clones; about 20% were observed only once. The top ten clonotypes cover about 0.044% of the sample.

The sample comes from a study of beta chain features in type 1 diabetes listed by TCRdb under 2018. With regard to the full study: Patients and healthy donors did not differ in mean age, gender distribution, total cell number or subset yield. A total of roughly 98,000,000 sorted cells were examined across all samples, and a strong correlation was observed between cell number per subset and RNA yield. In the study, TCRB repertoires of sorted circulating CD4+ T cell subsets from recently diagnosed type 1 diabetes patients were compared with those of matched healthy donors. Regulatory and stem cell-like memory subsets were obtained from only 8 patients and about eight healthy donors, while naive and central memory subsets were obtained from all 30 or so donors. The research as a whole found: At VDJ recombination sites, type 1 diabetes patients had fewer insertions and more deleted nucleotides, which implies abnormalities in thymic rearrangement. PCR may preferentially amplify shorter templates, but because patient and control samples were amplified and corrected together, any resulting skew would affect both groups equally. Only small numbers of individuals were included in the HLA sub-analyses, which left unresolved whether HLA type had any influence on TCRB rearrangement. The naive, central memory and regulatory TCRB repertoires appeared to resemble one another more closely among patients than among healthy donors. Sequencing cDNA rather than genomic DNA could over-represent highly expressing activated cells, although activation and CD3 levels did not differ between groups. Type 1 diabetes patients showed a moderate but significant shortening of TCRB CDR3 length in all four CD4+ subsets.

V drops 5 bases and J drops 0 bases, leaving 13 bases in between. Based on the germline V gene, the CDR1 and CDR2 sequences are SGDLS and YYNGEE. The CDR3 measures 15 amino acids from cysteine to phenylalanine. The kept DNA is CDR3 alone, 45 bases in frame from the first base. Each donor gave one peripheral blood draw, averaging approximately 0.11 L, which was collected into heparinised tubes. Using a panel that included CD45RO, CCR7, CD25, CD127, CD95 and CD27, naive, central memory, regulatory and stem cell-like memory CD4+ T cells were sorted on a BD FACSAria II. A purity above 95% was achieved for all sorted populations. PBMCs were isolated right away by Lymphoprep density gradient centrifugation and were stained directly, without culture. Samples were stained and sorted in pairs, with one healthy donor and one patient per experiment, so that batch effects were minimized.

The receptor's source is a woman between 18 and 29 years old in good health. The chain employs TRBV9 and TRBJ2-3; D gene: possibly TRBD2, on 6 matching bases. Source material: naive CD4+ T cells from blood. The label giving this sample's cell subset or site can be read as: true naive CD4+ T cells. The bases read TGTGCCAGCAGGGGTAGCGGAACTAGCACAGATACGCAGTATTTT. This encodes CASRGSGTSTDTQYF.